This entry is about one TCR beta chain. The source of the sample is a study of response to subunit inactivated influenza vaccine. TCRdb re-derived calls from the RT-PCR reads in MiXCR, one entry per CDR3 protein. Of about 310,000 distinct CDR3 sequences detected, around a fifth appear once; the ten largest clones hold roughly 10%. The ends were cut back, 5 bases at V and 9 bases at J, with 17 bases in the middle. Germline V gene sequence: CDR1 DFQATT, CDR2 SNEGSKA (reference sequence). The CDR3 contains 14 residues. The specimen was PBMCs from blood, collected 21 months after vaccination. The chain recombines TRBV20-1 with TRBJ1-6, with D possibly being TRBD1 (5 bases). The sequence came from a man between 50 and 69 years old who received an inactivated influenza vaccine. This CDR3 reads CSALIGPGGSPLHF. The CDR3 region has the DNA TGCAGTGCTCTCATAGGACCCGGGGGTTCACCCCTCCACTTT.